This is a list of T cell receptor beta chains from one sample in a study of cytomegalovirus exposure and HLA in healthy donors. The repertoire was sequenced with immunoSEQ multiplex PCR; TCRdb's copy has only in-frame clones and lacks some. The table records about 130,000 clones, roughly 71% of them present only once. Sequencing used PBMCs. All receptors derive from a woman between 45 and 60 years old in good health and CMV-seropositive. Both conserved end residues are part of each CDR3. The D gene is left open where the match is weak. Only some rows state a clone size, as once, few, many or a class for expanded clones.

V: TRBV7-9
size: NA
J: TRBJ1-6
D: TRBD1
DNA: TGTGCCAGCAGCCCCCGCCCCCGGACAGGCGTTAATTCACCCCTCCACTTT
CDR3: CASSPRPRTGVNSPLHF

V: TRBV9
size: NA
J: TRBJ2-1
D: TRBD2
DNA: TGTGCCAGCAGCGTAGCCGGGGGGGAGTACAATGAGCAGTTCTTC
CDR3: CASSVAGGEYNEQFF

V: TRBV4-2
size: NA
J: TRBJ2-3
D: NA
DNA: TGTGCCAGCAGCCAACGGACTTCTTCCGCCACAGATACGCAGTATTTT
CDR3: CASSQRTSSATDTQYF

V: TRBV7-9
size: once
J: TRBJ1-5
D: NA
DNA: TGTGCCAGCAGCCCCCACAGGAGCAATCAGCCCCAGCATTTT
CDR3: CASSPHRSNQPQHF

V: TRBV7-6
size: NA
J: TRBJ2-1
D: NA
DNA: TGTGCCAGCAGCCCCGGGGTGGACAATGAGCAGTTCTTC
CDR3: CASSPGVDNEQFF

V: TRBV21-1
size: NA
J: TRBJ2-7
D: NA
DNA: TGTGCCAGCAGCAGGTCACAGTTCCACGAGCAGTACTTC
CDR3: CASSRSQFHEQYF

V: TRBV4-1
size: NA
J: TRBJ1-2
D: TRBD1
DNA: TGCGCCAGCAGCCAAGATCGGGGACAGCTGTATGGCTACACCTTC
CDR3: CASSQDRGQLYGYTF

V: TRBV2
size: NA
J: TRBJ2-1
D: NA
DNA: TGTGCCACAATGTTTCGGGGTGAGCAGTTCTTC
CDR3: CATMFRGEQFF

V: TRBV11-2
size: NA
J: TRBJ2-2
D: NA
DNA: TGTGCCAGCAGCTTGTGGGGCACGAACACCGGGGAGCTGTTTTTT
CDR3: CASSLWGTNTGELFF

V: TRBV7-9
size: few
J: TRBJ2-3
D: NA
DNA: TGTGCCAGCAGCTTAATGGCACGACTCTCGGCAGATACGCAGTATTTT
CDR3: CASSLMARLSADTQYF

V: TRBV11-2
size: NA
J: TRBJ2-3
D: NA
DNA: TGTGCCAGCAGCTGGGGGTGGGCGGGGGCGATTACCGGCGATACGCAGTATTTT
CDR3: CASSWGWAGAITGDTQYF

V: TRBV9
size: NA
J: TRBJ2-1
D: TRBD2
DNA: TGTGCCAGCAGCGGGGGACTAGCGGGGACGAATGAGCAGTTCTTC
CDR3: CASSGGLAGTNEQFF

V: TRBV5-1
size: few
J: TRBJ1-1
D: NA
DNA: TGCGCCAGCAGCCTCAGGGTCATGAACACTGAAGCTTTCTTT
CDR3: CASSLRVMNTEAFF

V: TRBV2
size: NA
J: TRBJ1-2
D: NA
DNA: TGTGCCAGCAGTGAAAGGGGAAATGGCTACACCTTC
CDR3: CASSERGNGYTF

V: TRBV10-3
size: NA
J: TRBJ2-6
D: NA
DNA: TGTGCCATCAGCCAGGGGACCTCTGGGGCCAACGTCCTGACTTTC
CDR3: CAISQGTSGANVLTF

V: TRBV6-1
size: NA
J: TRBJ2-7
D: NA
DNA: TGTGCCAGCAGTGAAGCGAGGGGGAATTATCGAAAGCCCCTCTACGAGCAGTACTTC
CDR3: CASSEARGNYRKPLYEQYF

V: TRBV11-3
size: NA
J: TRBJ2-1
D: TRBD2
DNA: TGTGCCAGCAGCTTAGAAGGGGCTAGCGGGGGGTTAAATGAGCAGTTCTTC
CDR3: CASSLEGASGGLNEQFF

V: TRBV5-1
size: NA
J: TRBJ2-7
D: NA
DNA: TGCGCCAGCAGCTTGGACCCAGGGGAATCCTACGAGCAGTACTTC
CDR3: CASSLDPGESYEQYF

V: TRBV19
size: NA
J: TRBJ2-2
D: TRBD2
DNA: TGTGCCAGTAGTGACGAGAACCAGCGGGGAGTCACCGGGGAGCTGTTTTTT
CDR3: CASSDENQRGVTGELFF

V: TRBV28
size: NA
J: TRBJ2-1
D: NA
DNA: TGTGCCAGCAGGCTAGGGGGACGGGATAGCAATGAGCAGTTCTTC
CDR3: CASRLGGRDSNEQFF

V: TRBV28
size: few
J: TRBJ1-4
D: TRBD1
DNA: TGTGCCAGCAGTTTCATTTTACAGGGGTTAGGGGAAAAACTGTTTTTT
CDR3: CASSFILQGLGEKLFF

V: TRBV18
size: NA
J: TRBJ2-3
D: TRBD2
DNA: TGTGCCAGCTCACCGCGCGGGGGAAGGACAGATACGCAGTATTTT
CDR3: CASSPRGGRTDTQYF

V: TRBV9
size: NA
J: TRBJ2-3
D: NA
DNA: TGTGCCAGCAGCGTAGGAACGGGAAGCACAGATACGCAGTATTTT
CDR3: CASSVGTGSTDTQYF

V: TRBV2
size: NA
J: TRBJ2-1
D: NA
DNA: TGTGCCAGCAGTGTTGACAGAGACAATGAGCAGTTCTTC
CDR3: CASSVDRDNEQFF

V: TRBV7-9
size: NA
J: TRBJ1-2
D: NA
DNA: TGTGCCAGCAGCCCTATCCGCGGGGACGGCTACACCTTC
CDR3: CASSPIRGDGYTF

V: TRBV4-1
size: NA
J: TRBJ1-1
D: NA
DNA: TGCGCCAGCAGTGACGGCCCCAGGGGTAACACTGAAGCTTTCTTT
CDR3: CASSDGPRGNTEAFF

V: TRBV11-3
size: NA
J: TRBJ2-5
D: NA
DNA: TGTGCCAGCAGCGTTGACTACCCCTGGGAGACCCAGTACTTC
CDR3: CASSVDYPWETQYF